One and the same sample provided the 11 T cell receptor beta chains below, sequenced in a study of cytomegalovirus exposure and HLA in healthy donors. PCR used 60 Vbeta primers and 13 Jbeta primers. Sequenced by immunoSEQ multiplex PCR; TCRdb stores in-frame clones only, minus some. The sample shows roughly 120,000 clones, about 80% of them seen only once. Source material: PBMCs. Receptors originate from a woman aged 50 to 60 in good health and CMV-seropositive.

The chain recombines TRBV10-3 with TRBJ1-2; possibly TRBD1 for D (5 bases). From germline, CDR1 is ENHRY and CDR2 SYGVKD. Trimming stripped 4 bases from V and 13 bases from J, with 28 bases between. The CDR3 is 16 amino acids. DNA of the CDR3: TGTGCCATCAGTGCCGGGTACAACGGGGGGTGGCTAAGCGGCACCTTC. Its protein product is CAISAGYNGGWLSGTF.

The chain joins TRBV7-9 to TRBJ1-2; TRBD1 is a possible D gene (5 bases). Germline V gene sequence: CDR1 SEHNR, CDR2 FQNEAQ (reference sequence). The CDR3 has 13 residues. Trimming removed 4 bases at V and 4 bases at J, with 10 bases between. Written as DNA, the CDR3 is TGTGCCAGCAGCTACCGGACACTCTATGGCTACACCTTC. Translation gives CASSYRTLYGYTF.

This clone was recorded a few times. The chain combines TRBV10-3 with TRBJ1-4; no definite D call. V lost 7 bases, J lost 4 bases, and 16 bases lay in between. CDR1 is ENHRY and CDR2 is SYGVKD in the germline V gene. The CDR3 runs 15 residues. Here the CDR3 reads CAITSVAGINEKLFF. The CDR3 nucleotides are TGTGCCATCACCTCCGTGGCGGGGATTAATGAAAAACTGTTTTTT.

Worth noting for this clone: Relative to the germline gene, one junction end is altered; a read error may explain this. The chain is built from TRBV5-1 and TRBJ2-5, with 8 nucleotides matching TRBD1. The germline V gene encodes CDR1 SGHRS and CDR2 YFSETQ. This CDR3 comprises 15 residues. Here the CDR3 reads CASSSAGRGQEAQYF. The CDR3 DNA reads TGCGCCAGCAGCTCCGCGGGCAGGGGGCAAGAGGCCCAGTACTTC.

This chain joins TRBV10-1 and TRBJ2-1; 8 bases align to TRBD2. Germline assignment: CDR1 WNHNN and CDR2 SYGVQD (reference sequence). The CDR3 has 13 residues. With V trimmed by 9 bases and J by 4 bases, 5 bases remained unmatched. The CDR3 bases are TGCGCCAGACGTAGCGGGACTTACAATGAGCAGTTCTTC. This translates into CARRSGTYNEQFF.

This clone came up a few times. The V call is TRBV5-1, the J call TRBJ2-3; 9 bases are shared with TRBD1. This CDR3 comprises 16 residues. J was trimmed by 6 bases and V by 4 bases; bases with no gene match: 12. Germline V gene lookup returns CDR1 SGHRS and CDR2 YFSETQ. In nucleotides, the CDR3 is TGCGCCAGCAGCCCTGGACAGGGGTCAAGGGATGATACGCAGTATTTT. It is translated as CASSPGQGSRDDTQYF.

The chain joins TRBV4-3 to TRBJ1-1; D ambiguous. V lost 0 bases and J lost 7, with 18 bases in between. Germline assignment: CDR1 LGHNA and CDR2 YSLEER. The CDR3 loop spans 16 amino acids. CDR3 DNA: TGCGCCAGCAGCCAAGATATCACGAGGGCCCCCTTTGAAGCTTTCTTT. Residues: CASSQDITRAPFEAFF.

The chain carries TRBV19 and TRBJ1-1; tentatively, D is TRBD1 (5 bases). Germline V gene sequence: CDR1 LNHDA, CDR2 SQIVND (reference sequence). The V and J ends lost 5 bases and 10 bases respectively, with 11 bases between them. The CDR3 consists of 11 residues. CDR3 region: CASSHWQGAFF. The CDR3 DNA reads TGTGCCAGTAGTCATTGGCAGGGAGCTTTCTTT.

The rearrangement uses TRBV5-6 and TRBJ1-5, with D possibly matching TRBD1 (6 bases). V dropped 2 bases and J dropped 0 bases, with 6 bases sitting between them. CDR1 SGHDT and CDR2 YYEEEE come from the germline V gene. The CDR3 length is 14 residues. The CDR3 protein is CASSFRGSNQPQHF. In nucleotides, the CDR3 is TGTGCCAGCAGCTTCAGGGGTAGCAATCAGCCCCAGCATTTT.

CDR3 region: CARSTQGAQETQYF. DNA for the CDR3: TGTGCCAGAAGCACTCAGGGGGCGCAAGAGACCCAGTACTTC. V gene TRBV5-3 combines with J gene TRBJ2-5, with 8 bases that match TRBD1. TRBV5-3 is reported as an ORF; its role is uncertain. This CDR3 contains 14 residues. Unmatched junction bases numbered 4, after V lost 4 bases and J lost 2 bases.

The chain is built from TRBV2 and TRBJ2-1, with 12 bases identical to TRBD2. V trimming: 4 bases; J trimming: 6 bases; junction bases outside the gene matches: 4. Germline lookup yields CDR1 SNHLY and CDR2 FYNNEI. This CDR3 is 15 amino acids long. The CDR3 nucleotides read TGTGCCAGCAGTGTAGGACTAGCGGGGATCAATGAGCAGTTCTTC. It encodes CASSVGLAGINEQFF.